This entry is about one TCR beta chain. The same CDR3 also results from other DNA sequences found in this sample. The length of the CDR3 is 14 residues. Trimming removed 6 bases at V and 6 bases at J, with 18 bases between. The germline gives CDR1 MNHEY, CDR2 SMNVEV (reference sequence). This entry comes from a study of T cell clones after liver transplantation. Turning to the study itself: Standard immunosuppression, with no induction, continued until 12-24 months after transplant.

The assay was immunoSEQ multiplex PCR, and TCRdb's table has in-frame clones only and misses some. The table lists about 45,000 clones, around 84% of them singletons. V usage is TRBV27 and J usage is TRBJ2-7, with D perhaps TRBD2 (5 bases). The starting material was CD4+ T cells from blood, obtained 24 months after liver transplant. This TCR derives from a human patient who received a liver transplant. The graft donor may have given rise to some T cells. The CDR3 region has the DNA TGTGCCAGCAGGAGGGCTACTACTACGGGCGAGCAGTACTTC. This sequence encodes CASRRATTTGEQYF.